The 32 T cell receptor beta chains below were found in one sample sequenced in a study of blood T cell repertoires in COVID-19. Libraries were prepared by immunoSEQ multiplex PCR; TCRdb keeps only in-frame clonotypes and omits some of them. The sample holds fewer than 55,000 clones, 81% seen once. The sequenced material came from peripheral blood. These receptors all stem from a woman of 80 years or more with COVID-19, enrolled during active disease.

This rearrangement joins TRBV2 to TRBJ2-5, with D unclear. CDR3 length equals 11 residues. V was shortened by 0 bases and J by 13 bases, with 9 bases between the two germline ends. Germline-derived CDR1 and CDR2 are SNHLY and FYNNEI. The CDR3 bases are TGTGCCAGCAGTGAAGCGGGCCAACCGTACTTC. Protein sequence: CASSEAGQPYF.

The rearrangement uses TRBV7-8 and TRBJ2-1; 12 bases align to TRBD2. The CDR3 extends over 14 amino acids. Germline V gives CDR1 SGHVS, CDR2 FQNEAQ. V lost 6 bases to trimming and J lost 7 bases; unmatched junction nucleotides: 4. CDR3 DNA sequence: TGTGCCAGCAGGAACGGACTAGCGGGGAATGAGCAGTTCTTC. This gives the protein CASRNGLAGNEQFF.

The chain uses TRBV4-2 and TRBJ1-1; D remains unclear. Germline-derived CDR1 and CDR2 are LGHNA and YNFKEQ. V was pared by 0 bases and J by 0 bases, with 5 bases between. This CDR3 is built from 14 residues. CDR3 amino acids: CASSQERMNTEAFF. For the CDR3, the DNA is TGTGCCAGCAGCCAAGAGCGGATGAACACTGAAGCTTTCTTT.

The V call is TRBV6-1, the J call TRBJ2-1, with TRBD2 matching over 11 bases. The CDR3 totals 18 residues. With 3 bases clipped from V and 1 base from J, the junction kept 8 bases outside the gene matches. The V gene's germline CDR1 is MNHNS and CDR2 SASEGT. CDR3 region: CASSERYTSGSSYNEQFF. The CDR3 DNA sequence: TGTGCCAGCAGTGAGCGGTATACTAGCGGGAGTTCCTACAATGAGCAGTTCTTC.

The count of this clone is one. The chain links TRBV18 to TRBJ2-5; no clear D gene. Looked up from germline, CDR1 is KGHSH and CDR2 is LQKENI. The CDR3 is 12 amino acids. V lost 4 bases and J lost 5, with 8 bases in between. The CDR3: CASSRSGETQYF. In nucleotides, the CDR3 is TGTGCCAGCTCACGGTCCGGTGAGACCCAGTACTTC.

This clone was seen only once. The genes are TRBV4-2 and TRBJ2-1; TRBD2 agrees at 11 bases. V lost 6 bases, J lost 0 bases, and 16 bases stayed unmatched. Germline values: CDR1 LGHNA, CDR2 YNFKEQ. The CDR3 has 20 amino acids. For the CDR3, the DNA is TGTGCCAGCAGTCTTACCGGGACTAGCGGAGGGGGGGCCTCCTACAATGAGCAGTTCTTC. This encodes CASSLTGTSGGGASYNEQFF.

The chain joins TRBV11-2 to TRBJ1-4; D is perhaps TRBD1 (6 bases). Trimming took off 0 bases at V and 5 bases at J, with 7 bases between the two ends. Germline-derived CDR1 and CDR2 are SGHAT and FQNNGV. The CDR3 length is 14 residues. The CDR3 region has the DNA TGTGCCAGCAGCTTAGATAGGGGGAATGAAAAACTGTTTTTT. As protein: CASSLDRGNEKLFF.

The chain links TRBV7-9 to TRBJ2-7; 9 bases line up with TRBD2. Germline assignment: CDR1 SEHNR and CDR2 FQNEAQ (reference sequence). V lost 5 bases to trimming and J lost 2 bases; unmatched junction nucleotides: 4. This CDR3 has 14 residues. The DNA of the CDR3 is TGTGCCAGCAGCGACGCTAGCGGGGCCTACGAGCAGTACTTC. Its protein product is CASSDASGAYEQYF.

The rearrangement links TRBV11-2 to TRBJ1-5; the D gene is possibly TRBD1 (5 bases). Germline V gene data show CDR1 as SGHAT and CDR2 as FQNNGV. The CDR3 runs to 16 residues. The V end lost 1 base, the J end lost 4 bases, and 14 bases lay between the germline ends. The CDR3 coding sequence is TGTGCCAGCAGCTTAGGTTCCAGGAGGGGAAATCAGCCCCAGCATTTT. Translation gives CASSLGSRRGNQPQHF. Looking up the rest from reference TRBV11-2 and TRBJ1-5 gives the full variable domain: EAGVAQSPRYKIIEKRQSVAFWCNPISGHATLYWYQQILGQGPKLLIQFQNNGVVDDSQLPKDRFSAERLKGVDSTLKIQPAKLEDSAVYLCASSLGSRRGNQPQHFGDGTRLSIL.

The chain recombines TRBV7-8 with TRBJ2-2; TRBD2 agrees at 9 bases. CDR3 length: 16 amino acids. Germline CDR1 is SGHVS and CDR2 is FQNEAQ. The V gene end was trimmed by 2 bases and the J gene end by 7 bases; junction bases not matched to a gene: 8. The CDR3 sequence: CASSLNLAGAFGELFF. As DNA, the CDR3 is TGTGCCAGCAGCTTAAATTTAGCGGGAGCGTTCGGGGAGCTGTTTTTT.

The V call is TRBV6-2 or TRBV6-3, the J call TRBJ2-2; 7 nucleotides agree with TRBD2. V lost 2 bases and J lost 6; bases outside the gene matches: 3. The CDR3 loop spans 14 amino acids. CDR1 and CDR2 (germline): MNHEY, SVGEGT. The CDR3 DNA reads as TGTGCCAGCAGTTACCGGGCGGGGGCCGGGGAGCTGTTTTTT. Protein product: CASSYRAGAGELFF.

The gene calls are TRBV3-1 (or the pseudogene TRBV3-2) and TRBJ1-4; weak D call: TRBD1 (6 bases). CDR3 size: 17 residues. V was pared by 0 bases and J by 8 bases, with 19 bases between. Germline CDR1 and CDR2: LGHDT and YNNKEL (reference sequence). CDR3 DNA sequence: TGTGCCAGCAGCCAAGATAGGGGGGGACGGGGAGAAGAAAAACTGTTTTTT. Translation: CASSQDRGGRGEEKLFF.

For the CDR3, the DNA is TGTGCCAGCAGTTACGGGACAGTGTACGAGCAGTACTTC. Amino acids: CASSYGTVYEQYF. J is TRBJ2-7 and V is TRBV6-5; TRBD1 agrees at 7 bases. Germline V gene sequence: CDR1 MNHEY, CDR2 SVGAGI. The CDR3 loop spans 13 amino acids. V lost 2 bases to trimming and J lost 4 bases; unmatched junction nucleotides: 2.

The CDR3 DNA is TGTGCCAGCAGCTTGGACAGGGTGAACACCGGGGAGCTGTTTTTT. Protein product: CASSLDRVNTGELFF. The chain links TRBV5-4 to TRBJ2-2; tentatively, D is TRBD1 (6 bases). The CDR3 is 15 amino acids. V was clipped by 0 bases and J by 1 base, with 7 bases between them. Germline V lookup: CDR1 SGHNT, CDR2 YYREEE (reference sequence).

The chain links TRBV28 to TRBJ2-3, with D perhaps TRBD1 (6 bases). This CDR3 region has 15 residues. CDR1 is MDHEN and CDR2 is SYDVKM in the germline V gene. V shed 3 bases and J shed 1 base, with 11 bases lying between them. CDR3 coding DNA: TGTGCCAGCAGTTTGGGCTACAGGGGCACAGATACGCAGTATTTT. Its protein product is CASSLGYRGTDTQYF.

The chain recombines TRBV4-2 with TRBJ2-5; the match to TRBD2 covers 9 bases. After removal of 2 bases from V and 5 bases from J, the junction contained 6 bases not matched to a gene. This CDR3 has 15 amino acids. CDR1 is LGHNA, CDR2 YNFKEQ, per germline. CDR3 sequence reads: CASSQPSAGGETQYF. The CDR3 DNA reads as TGTGCCAGCAGCCAACCTTCTGCGGGGGGGGAGACCCAGTACTTC.

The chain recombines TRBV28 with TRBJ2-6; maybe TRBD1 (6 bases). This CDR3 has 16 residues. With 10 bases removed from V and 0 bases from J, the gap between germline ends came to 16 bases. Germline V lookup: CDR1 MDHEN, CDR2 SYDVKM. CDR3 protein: CATVTGRYSGANVLTF. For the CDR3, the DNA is TGTGCCACCGTGACAGGCCGGTACTCTGGGGCCAACGTCCTGACTTTC.

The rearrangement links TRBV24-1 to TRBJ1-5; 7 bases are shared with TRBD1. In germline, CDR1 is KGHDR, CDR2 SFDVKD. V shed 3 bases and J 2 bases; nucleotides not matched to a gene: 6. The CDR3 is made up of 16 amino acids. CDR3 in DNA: TGTGCCACCAGTGATCCCAGACAGGGTGGCAATCAGCCCCAGCATTTT. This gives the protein CATSDPRQGGNQPQHF.

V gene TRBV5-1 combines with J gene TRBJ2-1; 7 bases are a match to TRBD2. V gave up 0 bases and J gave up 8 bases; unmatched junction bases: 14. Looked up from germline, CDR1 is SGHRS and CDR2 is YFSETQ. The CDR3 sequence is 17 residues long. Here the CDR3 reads CASSLGPSGPDVDEQFF. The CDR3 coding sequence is TGCGCCAGCAGCTTGGGTCCTAGCGGACCGGACGTTGATGAGCAGTTCTTC.

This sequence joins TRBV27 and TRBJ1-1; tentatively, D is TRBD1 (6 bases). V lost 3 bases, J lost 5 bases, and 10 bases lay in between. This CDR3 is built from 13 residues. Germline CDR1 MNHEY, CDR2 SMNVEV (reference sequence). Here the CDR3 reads CASSFNRATEAFF. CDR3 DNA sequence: TGTGCCAGCAGTTTCAACAGGGCGACTGAAGCTTTCTTT.

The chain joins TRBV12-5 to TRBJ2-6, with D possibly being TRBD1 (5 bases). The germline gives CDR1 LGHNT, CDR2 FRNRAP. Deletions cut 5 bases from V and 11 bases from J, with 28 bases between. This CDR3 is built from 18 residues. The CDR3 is CASGGRHLQDKVGHVLTF. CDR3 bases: TGTGCTAGTGGTGGTAGACATTTGCAGGACAAAGTCGGGCACGTCCTGACTTTC.

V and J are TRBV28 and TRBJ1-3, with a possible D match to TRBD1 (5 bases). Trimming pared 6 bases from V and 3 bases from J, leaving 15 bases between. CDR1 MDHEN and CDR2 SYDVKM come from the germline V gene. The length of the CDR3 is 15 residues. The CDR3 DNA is TGTGCCAGCAGCCAGACAGAGATTCTTGGAAACACCATATATTTT. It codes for CASSQTEILGNTIYF.

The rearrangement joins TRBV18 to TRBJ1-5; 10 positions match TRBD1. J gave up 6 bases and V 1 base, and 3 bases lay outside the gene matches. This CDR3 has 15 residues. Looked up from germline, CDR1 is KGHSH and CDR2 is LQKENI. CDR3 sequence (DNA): TGTGCCAGCTCACCACTAGGGACAGGGGTTCAGCCCCAGCATTTT. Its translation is CASSPLGTGVQPQHF.

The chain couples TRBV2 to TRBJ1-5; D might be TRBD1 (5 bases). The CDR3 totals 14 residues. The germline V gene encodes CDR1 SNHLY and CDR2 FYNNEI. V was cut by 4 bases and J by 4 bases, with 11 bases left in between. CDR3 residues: CASSAMAGNQPQHF. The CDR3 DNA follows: TGTGCCAGCAGTGCGATGGCAGGGAATCAGCCCCAGCATTTT.

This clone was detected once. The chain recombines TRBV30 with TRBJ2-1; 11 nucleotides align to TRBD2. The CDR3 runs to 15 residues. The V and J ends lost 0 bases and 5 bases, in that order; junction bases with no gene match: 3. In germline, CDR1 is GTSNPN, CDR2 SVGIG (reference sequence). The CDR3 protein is CAWSVKLAGDNEQFF. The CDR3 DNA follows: TGTGCCTGGAGTGTAAAACTAGCGGGAGACAATGAGCAGTTCTTC.

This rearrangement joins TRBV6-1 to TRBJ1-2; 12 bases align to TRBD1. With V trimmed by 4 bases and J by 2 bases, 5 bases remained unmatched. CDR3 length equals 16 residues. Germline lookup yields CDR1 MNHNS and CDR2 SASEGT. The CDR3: CASSGPGTGGNYGYTF. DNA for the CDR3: TGTGCCAGCAGTGGCCCGGGGACAGGGGGCAACTATGGCTACACCTTC.

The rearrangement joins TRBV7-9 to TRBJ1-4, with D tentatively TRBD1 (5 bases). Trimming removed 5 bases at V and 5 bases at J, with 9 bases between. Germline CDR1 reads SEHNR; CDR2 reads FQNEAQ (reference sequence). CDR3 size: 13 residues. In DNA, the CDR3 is TGTGCCAGCAGCGGGGGGGTAAATGAAAAACTGTTTTTT. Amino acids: CASSGGVNEKLFF.

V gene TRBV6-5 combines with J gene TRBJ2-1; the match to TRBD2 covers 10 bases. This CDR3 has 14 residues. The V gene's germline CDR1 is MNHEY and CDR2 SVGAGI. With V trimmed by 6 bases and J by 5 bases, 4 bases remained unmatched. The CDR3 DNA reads TGTGCCAGCAGGAAGCGGGAGGGAAACAATGAGCAGTTCTTC. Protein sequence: CASRKREGNNEQFF.

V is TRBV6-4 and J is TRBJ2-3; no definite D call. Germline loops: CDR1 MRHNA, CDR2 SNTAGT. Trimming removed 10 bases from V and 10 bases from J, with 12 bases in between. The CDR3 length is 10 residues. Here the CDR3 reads CATPRLAQYF. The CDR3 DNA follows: TGTGCCACGCCGCGGTTGGCGCAGTATTTT.

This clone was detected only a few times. This chain's CDR3 is CASSSTGFTYNEQFF. The DNA for the CDR3 is TGTGCCAGTAGTAGTACAGGTTTTACCTACAATGAGCAGTTCTTC. This rearrangement joins TRBV19 to TRBJ2-1, with D tentatively TRBD1 (5 bases). Trimming cost V 4 bases and J 2 bases, with 12 bases left between them. CDR1 LNHDA and CDR2 SQIVND come from the germline V gene (reference sequence). The CDR3 is 15 amino acids.

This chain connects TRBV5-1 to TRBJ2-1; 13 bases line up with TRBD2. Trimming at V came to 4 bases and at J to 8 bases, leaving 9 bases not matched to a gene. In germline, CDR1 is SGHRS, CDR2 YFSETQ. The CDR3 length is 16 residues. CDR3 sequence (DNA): TGCGCCAGCAGCCTAATACTAGCGGGAGGGGGGTATGAGCAGTTCTTC. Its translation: CASSLILAGGGYEQFF.

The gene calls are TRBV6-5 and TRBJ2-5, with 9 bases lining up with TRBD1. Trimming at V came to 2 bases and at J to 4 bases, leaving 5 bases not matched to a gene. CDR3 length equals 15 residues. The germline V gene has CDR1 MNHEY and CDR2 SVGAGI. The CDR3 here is CASSYVNRGRETQYF. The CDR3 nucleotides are TGTGCCAGCAGTTACGTCAACAGGGGGCGAGAGACCCAGTACTTC.